Below, 10 T cell receptor beta chains from the same sample are listed, as sequenced in a study of OX40 agonist ivuxolimab in advanced cancers. Assay used: immunoSEQ multiplex PCR; TCRdb lists only in-frame clones, some missing. The sample holds roughly 110,000 clones, about nine tenths seen once. The sequencing used CD4+ or CD8+ T cells sorted from blood, collected in a trial of the OX40 agonist ivuxolimab. These receptors were collected from an adult with an advanced solid tumor such as melanoma, head and neck, liver or kidney cancer.

The chain links TRBV29-1 to TRBJ2-7, with 7 bases fitting TRBD1. Germline values: CDR1 SQVTM, CDR2 ANQGSEA. The CDR3 sequence is 13 residues long. With 8 bases clipped from V and 2 bases from J, the junction kept 9 bases outside the gene matches. CDR3: CSFEPGQTYEQYF. The CDR3 DNA is TGCAGCTTCGAGCCGGGACAGACCTACGAGCAGTACTTC.

The genes are TRBV18 and TRBJ1-6; 8 positions match TRBD1. V dropped 2 bases and J dropped 8; count of bases not matched to a gene: 5. The CDR3 is made up of 15 amino acids. Germline CDR1 and CDR2: KGHSH and LQKENI. CDR3 protein: CASSPGQGADSPLHF. DNA of the CDR3: TGTGCCAGCTCACCAGGGCAGGGGGCGGATTCACCCCTCCACTTT.

This chain joins TRBV6-5 and TRBJ1-3; the D is unclear. Germline V gene lookup returns CDR1 MNHEY and CDR2 SVGAGI. This CDR3 is built from 15 residues. Trimming removed 4 bases from V and 1 base from J, with 11 bases in between. This CDR3 is CASSLTWLSGNTIYF. The CDR3 DNA sequence: TGTGCCAGCAGTTTAACATGGTTGTCTGGAAACACCATATATTTT.

The chain joins TRBV28 to TRBJ2-6; 8 bases are shared with TRBD1. This CDR3 comprises 19 residues. The J segment lost 0 bases and the V segment lost 6 bases, leaving 13 bases of the junction unmatched. Looked up from germline, CDR1 is MDHEN and CDR2 is SYDVKM. As DNA, the CDR3 is TGTGCCAGCAGCCACCTTGGACAGGGCATCCACTCTGGGGCCAACGTCCTGACTTTC. Encoded protein: CASSHLGQGIHSGANVLTF.

J is TRBJ1-3 and V is TRBV18; unclear D gene. From germline, CDR1 is KGHSH and CDR2 LQKENI. The length of the CDR3 is 15 residues. With 5 bases removed from V and 0 bases from J, the gap between germline ends came to 11 bases. The CDR3 region has the DNA TGTGCCAGCTCAGGGATGCAGGACTCTGGAAACACCATATATTTT. Its translation: CASSGMQDSGNTIYF.

The chain combines TRBV7-2 with TRBJ1-2; 10 positions agree with TRBD1. From germline, CDR1 is SGHTA and CDR2 FQGNSA. The ends lost 5 bases at V and 10 bases at J; junction bases unmatched: 7. The CDR3 extends over 13 amino acids. In DNA form, the CDR3 reads TGTGCCAGCAGCCTCGGGACAGGGGATTTCTACACCTTC. Protein product: CASSLGTGDFYTF.

The chain recombines TRBV2 with TRBJ2-5; maybe TRBD2 (6 bases). V dropped 3 bases and J dropped 5 bases, with 16 bases sitting between them. This CDR3 contains 15 residues. Germline-derived CDR1 and CDR2 are SNHLY and FYNNEI. CDR3 coding DNA: TGTGCCAGCAGTGAGACTAGATTAGGTTCGGAGACCCAGTACTTC. Protein product: CASSETRLGSETQYF.

The gene calls are TRBV28 and TRBJ1-4; the match to TRBD1 covers 7 bases. Germline CDR1 is MDHEN and CDR2 is SYDVKM. V gave up 7 bases and J gave up 13 bases; unmatched junction bases: 12. CDR3 size: 13 residues. CDR3 protein: CASMGIEGAGLFF. CDR3 coding DNA: TGTGCCAGCATGGGGATAGAGGGGGCTGGACTGTTTTTT.

Comment on this clone: The identical CDR3 is also encoded by other nucleotide sequences in the sample. The chain has TRBV28 and TRBJ1-2; no clear D. Looked up from germline, CDR1 is MDHEN and CDR2 is SYDVKM. V lost 5 bases and J 5 bases, leaving 6 bases between the germline ends. The CDR3 extends over 11 amino acids. The chain's CDR3 is CASSKAYGYTF. Written as DNA, the CDR3 is TGTGCCAGCAGTAAGGCTTATGGCTACACCTTC.

The rearrangement links TRBV14 to TRBJ1-1; the D is unclear. The CDR3 runs to 13 residues. Per the germline V gene, CDR1 is SGHDN and CDR2 is FVKESK. Deletions cut 4 bases from V and 5 bases from J, with 11 bases between. CDR3 residues: CASSLRPGTEAFF. In nucleotides, the CDR3 is TGTGCCAGCAGCCTCAGACCTGGGACTGAAGCTTTCTTT.